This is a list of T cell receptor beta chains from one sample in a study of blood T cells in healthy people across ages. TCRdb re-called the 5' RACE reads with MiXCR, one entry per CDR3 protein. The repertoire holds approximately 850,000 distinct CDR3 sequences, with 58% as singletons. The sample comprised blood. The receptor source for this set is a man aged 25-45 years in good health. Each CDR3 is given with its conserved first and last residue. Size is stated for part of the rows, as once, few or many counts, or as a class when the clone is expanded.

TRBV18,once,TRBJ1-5,CASSPGDSRNQPQHF
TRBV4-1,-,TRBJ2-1,CASSQGLAGRVPYNEQFF
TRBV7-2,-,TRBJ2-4,CASSFYLGLIQYF
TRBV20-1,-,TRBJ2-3,CSANGQGPGDTQYF
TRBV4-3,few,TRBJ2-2,CASSQGYRIVGELFF
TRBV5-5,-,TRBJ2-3,CASSLPRLAGGTDTQYF
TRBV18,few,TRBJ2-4,CASSPGEEQYF
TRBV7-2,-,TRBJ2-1,CASSLAGQLTNKQFF
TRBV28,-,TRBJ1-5,CASSWGIISPQHF
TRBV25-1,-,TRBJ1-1,CASSEGTGGTEAFF
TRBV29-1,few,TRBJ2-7,CSVPSGDTYEQYF
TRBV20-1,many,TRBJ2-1,CSARDGSGDNEQFF
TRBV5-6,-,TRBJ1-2,CASSWKARIGTYYTF
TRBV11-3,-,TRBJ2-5,CASSPGAGYEQSF
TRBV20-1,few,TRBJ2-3,CSARAGTSLSDTQYF
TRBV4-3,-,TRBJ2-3,CASSQDSPGHRTDTQYF
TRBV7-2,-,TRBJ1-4,CASSLNAPGTGEKLFF
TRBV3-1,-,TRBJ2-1,CASSQTQNEQFF
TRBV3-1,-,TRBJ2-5,CASSQPGVSETQYF
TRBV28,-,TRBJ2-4,CASSEMLAGGPGAKNIQYF
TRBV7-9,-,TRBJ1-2,CASSLLPGQRYGYTF
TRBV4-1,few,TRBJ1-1,CASSHVDSNTEAFF
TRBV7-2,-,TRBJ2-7,CASSTFRDAAQYF
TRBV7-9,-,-,CASSLGGLSHEQYF
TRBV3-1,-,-,CASSEGTSGAYEQYF
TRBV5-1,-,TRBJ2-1,CASSMGLAGGYNEQFF
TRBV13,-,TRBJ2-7,CASSPRSAHEQYF